This is a list of T cell receptor beta chains from one sample in a study of CD8 T cells in ankylosing spondylitis. TCRdb reprocessed the 5' RACE reads via MiXCR and lists one record per CDR3 protein. The sample yields 200,000 or so distinct CDR3 sequences, approximately 12% seen once. Material for sequencing was blood, either unsorted or a sorted T cell fraction (not recorded which). These TCRs come from a female donor with ankylosing spondylitis or in good health (not recorded which). Each CDR3 is given without its conserved first and last residue. Fields, in order: CDR3 protein, J gene, V gene.

CDR3 protein: SARDPGTATNEKLF
J gene: TRBJ1-4
V gene: TRBV20-1

CDR3 protein: ASSRGDTNEKLF
J gene: TRBJ1-4
V gene: TRBV5-5

CDR3 protein: SASGRRYNEQF
J gene: TRBJ2-1
V gene: TRBV20-1

CDR3 protein: ASSPQHGQLNQPQH
J gene: TRBJ1-5
V gene: TRBV7-2

CDR3 protein: SARDPRTSGKTDTQY
J gene: TRBJ2-3
V gene: TRBV20-1

CDR3 protein: ASSYGSSGNTIY
J gene: TRBJ1-3
V gene: TRBV6-5

CDR3 protein: ASSPRLASYNEQF
J gene: TRBJ2-1
V gene: TRBV11-1

CDR3 protein: SAKTDYSNQPQH
J gene: TRBJ1-5
V gene: TRBV20-1

CDR3 protein: SASKMEQSSYNSPLH
J gene: TRBJ1-6
V gene: TRBV20-1

CDR3 protein: ASSQRLTDITGTEAF
J gene: TRBJ1-1
V gene: TRBV18

CDR3 protein: SARGEREAYEQY
J gene: TRBJ2-7
V gene: TRBV20-1

CDR3 protein: ASSVRLNTEAF
J gene: TRBJ1-1
V gene: TRBV9

CDR3 protein: ASSLSGGPRETQY
J gene: TRBJ2-5
V gene: TRBV18

CDR3 protein: ASRNPGNIQY
J gene: TRBJ2-4
V gene: TRBV6-2/TRBV6-3

CDR3 protein: ASGNSGNTIY
J gene: TRBJ1-3
V gene: TRBV7-9

CDR3 protein: ASISQRSNEQY
J gene: TRBJ2-7
V gene: TRBV6-2/TRBV6-3

CDR3 protein: ASSLNGGGELF
J gene: TRBJ2-2
V gene: TRBV7-2

CDR3 protein: ASSLIGGGLYEQY
J gene: TRBJ2-7
V gene: TRBV7-2

CDR3 protein: ASSYGQAGYEQY
J gene: TRBJ2-7
V gene: TRBV6-5

CDR3 protein: ASSPESGRKETQY
J gene: TRBJ2-5
V gene: TRBV18

CDR3 protein: ASSVGELSDTQY
J gene: TRBJ2-3
V gene: TRBV9

CDR3 protein: ASSYLLASGGAEQF
J gene: TRBJ2-1
V gene: TRBV6-2/TRBV6-3

CDR3 protein: ASSLPLGQPQH
J gene: TRBJ1-5
V gene: TRBV7-6

CDR3 protein: ATSDYGQASYNEQF
J gene: TRBJ2-1
V gene: TRBV24-1

CDR3 protein: ASSLARRCFPNQPQH
J gene: TRBJ1-5
V gene: TRBV7-8

CDR3 protein: ASSLVGQSIANSPLH
J gene: TRBJ1-6
V gene: TRBV5-8

CDR3 protein: AWSETIAVPEQY
J gene: TRBJ2-7
V gene: TRBV30